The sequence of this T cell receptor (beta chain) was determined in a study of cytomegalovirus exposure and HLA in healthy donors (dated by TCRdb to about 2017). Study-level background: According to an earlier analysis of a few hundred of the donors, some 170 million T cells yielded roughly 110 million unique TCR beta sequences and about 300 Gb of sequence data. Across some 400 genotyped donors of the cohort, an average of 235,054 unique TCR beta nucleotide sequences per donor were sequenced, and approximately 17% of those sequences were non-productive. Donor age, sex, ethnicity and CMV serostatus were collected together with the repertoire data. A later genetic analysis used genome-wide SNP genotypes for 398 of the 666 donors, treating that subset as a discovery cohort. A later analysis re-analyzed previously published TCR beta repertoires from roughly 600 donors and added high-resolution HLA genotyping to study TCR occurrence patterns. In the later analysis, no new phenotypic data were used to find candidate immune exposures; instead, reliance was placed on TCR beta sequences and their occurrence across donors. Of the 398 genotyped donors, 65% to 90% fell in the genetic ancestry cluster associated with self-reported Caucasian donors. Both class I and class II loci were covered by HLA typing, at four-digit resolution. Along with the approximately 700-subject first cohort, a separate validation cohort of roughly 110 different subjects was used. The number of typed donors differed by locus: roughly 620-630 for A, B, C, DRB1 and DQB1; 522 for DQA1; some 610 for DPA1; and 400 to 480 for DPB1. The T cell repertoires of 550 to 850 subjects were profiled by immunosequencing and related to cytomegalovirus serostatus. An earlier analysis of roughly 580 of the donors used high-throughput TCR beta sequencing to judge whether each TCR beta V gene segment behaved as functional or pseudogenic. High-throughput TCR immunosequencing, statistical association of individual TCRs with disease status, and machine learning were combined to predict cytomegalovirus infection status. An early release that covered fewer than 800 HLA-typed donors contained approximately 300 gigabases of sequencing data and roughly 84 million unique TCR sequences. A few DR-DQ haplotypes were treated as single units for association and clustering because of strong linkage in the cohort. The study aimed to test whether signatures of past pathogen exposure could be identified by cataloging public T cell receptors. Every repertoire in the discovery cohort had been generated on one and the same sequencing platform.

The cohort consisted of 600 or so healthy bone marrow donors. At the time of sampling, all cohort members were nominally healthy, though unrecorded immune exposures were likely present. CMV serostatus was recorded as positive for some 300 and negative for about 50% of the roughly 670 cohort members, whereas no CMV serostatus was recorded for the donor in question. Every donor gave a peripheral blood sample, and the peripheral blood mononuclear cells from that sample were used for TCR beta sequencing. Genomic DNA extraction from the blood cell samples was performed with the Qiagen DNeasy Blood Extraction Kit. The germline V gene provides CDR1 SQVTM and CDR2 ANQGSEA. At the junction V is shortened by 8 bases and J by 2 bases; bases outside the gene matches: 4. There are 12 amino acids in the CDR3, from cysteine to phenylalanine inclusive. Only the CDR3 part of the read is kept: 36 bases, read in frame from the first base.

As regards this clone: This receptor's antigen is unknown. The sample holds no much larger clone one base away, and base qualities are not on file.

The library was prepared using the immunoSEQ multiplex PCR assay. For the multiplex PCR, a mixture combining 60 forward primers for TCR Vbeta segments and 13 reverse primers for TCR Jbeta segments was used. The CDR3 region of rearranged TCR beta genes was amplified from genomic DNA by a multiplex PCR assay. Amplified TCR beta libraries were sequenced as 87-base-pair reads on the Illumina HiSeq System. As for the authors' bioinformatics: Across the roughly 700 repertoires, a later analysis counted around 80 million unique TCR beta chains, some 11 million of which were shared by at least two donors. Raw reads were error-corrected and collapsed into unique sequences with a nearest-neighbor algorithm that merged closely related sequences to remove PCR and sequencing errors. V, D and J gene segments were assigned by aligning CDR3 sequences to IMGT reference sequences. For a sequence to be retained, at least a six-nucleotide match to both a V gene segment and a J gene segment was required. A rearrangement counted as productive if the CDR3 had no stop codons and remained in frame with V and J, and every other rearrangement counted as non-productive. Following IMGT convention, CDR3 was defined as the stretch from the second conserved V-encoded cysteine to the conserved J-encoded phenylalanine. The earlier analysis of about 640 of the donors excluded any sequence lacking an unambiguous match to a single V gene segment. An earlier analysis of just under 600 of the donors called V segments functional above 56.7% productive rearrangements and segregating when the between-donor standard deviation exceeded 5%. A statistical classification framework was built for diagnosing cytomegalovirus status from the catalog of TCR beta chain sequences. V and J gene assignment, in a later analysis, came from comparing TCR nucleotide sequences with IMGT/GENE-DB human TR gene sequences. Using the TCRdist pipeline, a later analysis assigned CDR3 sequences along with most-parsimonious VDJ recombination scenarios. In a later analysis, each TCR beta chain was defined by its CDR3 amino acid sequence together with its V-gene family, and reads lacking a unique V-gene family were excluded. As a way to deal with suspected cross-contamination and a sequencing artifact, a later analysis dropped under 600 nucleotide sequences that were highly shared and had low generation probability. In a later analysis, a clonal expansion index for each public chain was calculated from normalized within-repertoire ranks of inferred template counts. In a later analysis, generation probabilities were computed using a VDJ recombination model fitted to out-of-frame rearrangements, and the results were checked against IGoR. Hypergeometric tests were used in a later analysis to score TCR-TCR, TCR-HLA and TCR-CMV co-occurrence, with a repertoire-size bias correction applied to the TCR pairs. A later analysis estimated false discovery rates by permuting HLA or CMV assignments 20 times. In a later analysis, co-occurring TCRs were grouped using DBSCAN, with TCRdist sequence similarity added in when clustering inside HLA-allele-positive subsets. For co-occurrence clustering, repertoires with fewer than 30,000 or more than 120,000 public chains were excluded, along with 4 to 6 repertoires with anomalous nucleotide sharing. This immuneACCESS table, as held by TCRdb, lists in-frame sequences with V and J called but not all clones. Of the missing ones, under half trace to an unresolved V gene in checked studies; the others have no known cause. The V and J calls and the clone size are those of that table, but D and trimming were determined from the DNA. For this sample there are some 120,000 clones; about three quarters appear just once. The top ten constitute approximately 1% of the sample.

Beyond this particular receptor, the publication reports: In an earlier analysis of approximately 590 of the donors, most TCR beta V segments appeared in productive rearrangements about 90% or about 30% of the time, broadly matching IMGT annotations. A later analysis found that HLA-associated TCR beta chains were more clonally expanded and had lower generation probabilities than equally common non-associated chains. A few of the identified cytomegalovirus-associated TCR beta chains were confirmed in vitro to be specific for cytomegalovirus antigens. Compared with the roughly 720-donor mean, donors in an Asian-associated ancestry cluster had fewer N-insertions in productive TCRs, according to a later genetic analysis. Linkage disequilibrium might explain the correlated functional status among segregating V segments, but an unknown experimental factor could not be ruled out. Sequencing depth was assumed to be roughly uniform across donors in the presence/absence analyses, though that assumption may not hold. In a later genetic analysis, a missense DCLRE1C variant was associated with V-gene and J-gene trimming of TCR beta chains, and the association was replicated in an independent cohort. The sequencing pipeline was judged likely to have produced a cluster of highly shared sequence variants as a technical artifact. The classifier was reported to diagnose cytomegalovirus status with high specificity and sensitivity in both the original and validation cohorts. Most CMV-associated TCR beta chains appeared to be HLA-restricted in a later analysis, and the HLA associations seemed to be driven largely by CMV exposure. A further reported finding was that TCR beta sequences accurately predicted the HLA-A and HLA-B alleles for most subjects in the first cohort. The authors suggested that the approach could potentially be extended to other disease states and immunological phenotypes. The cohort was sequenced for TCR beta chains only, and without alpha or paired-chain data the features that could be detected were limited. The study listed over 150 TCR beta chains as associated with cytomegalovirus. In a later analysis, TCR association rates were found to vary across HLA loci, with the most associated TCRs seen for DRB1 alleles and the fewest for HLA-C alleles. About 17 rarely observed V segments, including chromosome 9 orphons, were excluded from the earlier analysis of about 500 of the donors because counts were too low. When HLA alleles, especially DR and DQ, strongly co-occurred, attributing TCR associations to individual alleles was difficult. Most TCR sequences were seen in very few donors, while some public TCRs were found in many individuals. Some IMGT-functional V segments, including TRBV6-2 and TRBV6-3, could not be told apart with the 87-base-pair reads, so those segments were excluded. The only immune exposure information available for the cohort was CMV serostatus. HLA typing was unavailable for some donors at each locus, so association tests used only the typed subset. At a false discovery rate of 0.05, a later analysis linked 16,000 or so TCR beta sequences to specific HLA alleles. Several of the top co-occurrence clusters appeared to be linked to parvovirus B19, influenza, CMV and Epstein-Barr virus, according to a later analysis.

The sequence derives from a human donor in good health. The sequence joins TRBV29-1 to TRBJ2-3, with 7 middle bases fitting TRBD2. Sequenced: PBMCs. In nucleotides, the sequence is TGCAGCTGGGGGGGATACACAGATACGCAGTATTTT. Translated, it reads CSWGGYTDTQYF.